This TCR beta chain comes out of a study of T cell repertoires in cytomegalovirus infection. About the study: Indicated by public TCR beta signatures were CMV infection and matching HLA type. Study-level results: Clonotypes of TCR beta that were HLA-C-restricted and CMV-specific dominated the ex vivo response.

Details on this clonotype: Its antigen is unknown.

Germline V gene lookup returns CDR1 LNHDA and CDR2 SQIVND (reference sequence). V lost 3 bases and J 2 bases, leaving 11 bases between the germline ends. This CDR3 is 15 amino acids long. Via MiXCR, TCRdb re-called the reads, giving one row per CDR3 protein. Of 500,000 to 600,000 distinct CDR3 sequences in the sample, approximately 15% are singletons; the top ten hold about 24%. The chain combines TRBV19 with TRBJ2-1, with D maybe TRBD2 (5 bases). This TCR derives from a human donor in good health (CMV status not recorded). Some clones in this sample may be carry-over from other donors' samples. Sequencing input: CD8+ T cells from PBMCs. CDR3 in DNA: TGTGCCAGTAGTATCGAGGGCGGCCCCTACAATGAGCAGTTCTTC. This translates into CASSIEGGPYNEQFF. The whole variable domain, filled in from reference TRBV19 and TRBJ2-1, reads DGGITQSPKYLFRKEGQNVTLSCEQNLNHDAMYWYRQDPGQGLRLIYYSQIVNDFQKGDIAEGYSVSREKKESFPLTVTSAQKNPTAFYLCASSIEGGPYNEQFFGPGTRLTVL.